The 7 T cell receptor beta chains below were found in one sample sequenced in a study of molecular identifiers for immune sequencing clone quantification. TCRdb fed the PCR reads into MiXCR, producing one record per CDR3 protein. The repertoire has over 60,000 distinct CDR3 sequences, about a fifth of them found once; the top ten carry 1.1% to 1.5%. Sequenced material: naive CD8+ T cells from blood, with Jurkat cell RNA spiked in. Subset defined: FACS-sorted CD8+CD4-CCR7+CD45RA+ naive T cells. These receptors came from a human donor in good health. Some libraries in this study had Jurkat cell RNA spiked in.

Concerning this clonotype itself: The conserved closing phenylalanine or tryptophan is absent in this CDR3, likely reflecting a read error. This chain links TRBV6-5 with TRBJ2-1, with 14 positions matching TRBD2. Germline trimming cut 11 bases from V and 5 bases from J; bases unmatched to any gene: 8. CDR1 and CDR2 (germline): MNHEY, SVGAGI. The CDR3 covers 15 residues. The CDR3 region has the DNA TGTGCCCGCACTATGGGACTAGCGGGAGACAATGAGCAGTTCTAC. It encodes CARTMGLAGDNEQFY.

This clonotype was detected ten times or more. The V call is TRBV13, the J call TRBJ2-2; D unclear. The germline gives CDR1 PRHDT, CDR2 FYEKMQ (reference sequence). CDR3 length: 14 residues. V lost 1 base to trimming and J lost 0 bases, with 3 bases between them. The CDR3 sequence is CASSLVPNTGELFF. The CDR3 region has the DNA TGTGCCAGCAGCTTAGTACCGAACACCGGGGAGCTGTTTTTT.

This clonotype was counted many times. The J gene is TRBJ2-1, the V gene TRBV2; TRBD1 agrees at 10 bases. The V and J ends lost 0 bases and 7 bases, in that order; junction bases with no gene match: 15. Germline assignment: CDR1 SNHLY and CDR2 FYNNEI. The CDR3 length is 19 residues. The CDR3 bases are TGTGCCAGCAGTGAAGCCGGACAGGGGGAGGCTAGCACGATTAATGAGCAGTTCTTC. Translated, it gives CASSEAGQGEASTINEQFF.

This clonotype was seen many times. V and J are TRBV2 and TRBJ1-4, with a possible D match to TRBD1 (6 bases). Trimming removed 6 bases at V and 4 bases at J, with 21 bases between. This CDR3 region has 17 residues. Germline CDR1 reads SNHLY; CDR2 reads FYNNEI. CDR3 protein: CASRDLQGRTLNEKLFF. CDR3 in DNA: TGTGCCAGCAGGGACCTCCAGGGGCGGACACTTAATGAAAAACTGTTTTTT.

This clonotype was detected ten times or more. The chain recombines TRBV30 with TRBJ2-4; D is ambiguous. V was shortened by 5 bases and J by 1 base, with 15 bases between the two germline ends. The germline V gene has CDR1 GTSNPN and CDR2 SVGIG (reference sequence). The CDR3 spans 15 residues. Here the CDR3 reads CAWLSGSEAKNIQYF. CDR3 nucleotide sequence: TGTGCCTGGCTCTCAGGTAGTGAGGCCAAAAACATTCAGTACTTC.

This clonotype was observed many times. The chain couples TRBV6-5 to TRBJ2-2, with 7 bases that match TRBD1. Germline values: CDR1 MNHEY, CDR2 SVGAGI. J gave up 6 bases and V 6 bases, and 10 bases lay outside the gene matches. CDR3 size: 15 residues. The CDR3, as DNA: TGTGCCAGCAGCCTCGGACAGGCTGACTCCGGGGAGCTGTTTTTT. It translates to CASSLGQADSGELFF.

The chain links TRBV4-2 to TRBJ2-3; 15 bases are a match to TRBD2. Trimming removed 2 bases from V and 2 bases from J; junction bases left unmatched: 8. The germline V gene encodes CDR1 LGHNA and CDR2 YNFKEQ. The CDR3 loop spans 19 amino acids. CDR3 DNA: TGTGCCAGCAGCCAACCCCGGGGACTAGCGGGGGGCAACACAGATACGCAGTATTTT. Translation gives CASSQPRGLAGGNTDTQYF.